A selection of T cell receptor beta chains follows, all from one sample in a study of high-grade serous ovarian cancer treatment subgroups. The repertoire was sequenced with immunoSEQ multiplex PCR; TCRdb's copy has only in-frame clones and lacks some. The sample has around 3,200 clones, roughly 60% seen once. The specimen was tumor tissue. Receptor source: a human donor with high-grade serous ovarian cancer. The conserved cysteine and the conserved F or W are not part of the CDR3 here. Size is stated for part of the rows, as once, few or many counts, or as a class when the clone is expanded.

v_gene,j_gene,abundance,CDR3aa
TRBV11-3,TRBJ2-3,.,ASSLPLFTDTQY
TRBV30,TRBJ1-1,.,AWSIGPEAF
TRBV4-1,TRBJ2-5,.,ASSQGTSGGEETQY
TRBV6-6,TRBJ1-2,.,ASSTLRTFLNYGYT
TRBV9,TRBJ1-1,few,ASSTGVEYTEAF
TRBV27,TRBJ2-3,.,ASSSGTSLWDTQY
TRBV5-8,TRBJ1-2,.,ASSPQGNHYGYT
TRBV10-3,TRBJ2-3,.,AISDPAGGTDTQY
TRBV7-9,TRBJ1-1,few,ASSLDPGQAF
TRBV4-1,TRBJ1-4,few,ASSQEGPTNNEKLF
TRBV10-3,TRBJ2-3,few,AISPPGQGETDTQY
TRBV7-3,TRBJ1-1,.,ASSSGRGSTEAF
TRBV7-2,TRBJ1-5,.,ASSLYDGDWPQH
TRBV15,TRBJ1-1,.,ATSLRRENTEAF
TRBV5-6,TRBJ2-6,medium-sized,ASIQAGANVLT
TRBV19,TRBJ1-5,.,ASSISRAPNQPQH
TRBV12-5,TRBJ2-1,.,ASGPGAGVYNEQF
TRBV5-6,TRBJ1-5,.,ASSLAGQGWHQPQH
TRBV4-3,TRBJ1-2,.,ASSHTGGGNYGYT
TRBV6-6,TRBJ1-2,.,ASSPRTGGDGYT
TRBV27,TRBJ2-7,.,ASSRGTFYEQY
TRBV19,TRBJ1-3,few,ASSIAYGFGGNTIY
TRBV7-9,TRBJ2-5,.,ASSPRGGGSQTQY
TRBV5-6,TRBJ1-2,.,ASSLLGEMGYT
TRBV6-5,TRBJ2-7,.,ASSYSGGETYEQY
TRBV29-1,TRBJ2-1,few,SVETRRGVYNEQF
TRBV28,TRBJ2-7,.,ASRTGDEQY
TRBV7-2,TRBJ2-5,.,ASSPRGGGETQY
TRBV7-8,TRBJ2-7,.,ASSLAQGPSYEQY
TRBV7-8,TRBJ2-1,few,ASSVGTGQYNEQF
TRBV6-1,TRBJ1-2,.,ASSETRTVNYGYT
TRBV5-4,TRBJ2-7,.,ASSTDRYEQY
TRBV5-1,TRBJ2-1,.,ARPVAETFYNEQF
TRBV2,TRBJ2-3,.,ASSVALAGITDTQY
TRBV7-2,TRBJ1-1,.,ASSSRTGNTEAF
TRBV9,TRBJ2-2,.,ASSVGISNTGELF
TRBV11-3,TRBJ1-1,.,ASSFAGPNTEAF
TRBV29-1,TRBJ1-5,.,SVEGTPDQPQH
TRBV30,TRBJ2-7,.,AWNGRGEQY
TRBV27,TRBJ1-4,few,ASSLNTGGGEKLF
TRBV30,TRBJ1-2,.,AFKELDYGYT
TRBV30,TRBJ2-4,once,AWSASGGKNIQY
TRBV11-3,TRBJ1-1,.,ASSLPGVGSTEAF
TRBV18,TRBJ2-3,.,ASSATAASTDTQY
TRBV7-8,TRBJ1-5,.,ASSFDTYQPQH
TRBV6-1,TRBJ2-7,.,ASSVQGVTYEQY
TRBV15,TRBJ1-2,large,ATSSLSGVTTEGYT
TRBV5-1,TRBJ2-3,.,ASRLEARTAGDTQY
TRBV7-9,TRBJ2-7,.,ASSPRTTYEQY
TRBV10-3,TRBJ2-1,.,AISEGLAGYNEQF
TRBV7-6,TRBJ1-1,few,ASSLAGGGSVNTEAF